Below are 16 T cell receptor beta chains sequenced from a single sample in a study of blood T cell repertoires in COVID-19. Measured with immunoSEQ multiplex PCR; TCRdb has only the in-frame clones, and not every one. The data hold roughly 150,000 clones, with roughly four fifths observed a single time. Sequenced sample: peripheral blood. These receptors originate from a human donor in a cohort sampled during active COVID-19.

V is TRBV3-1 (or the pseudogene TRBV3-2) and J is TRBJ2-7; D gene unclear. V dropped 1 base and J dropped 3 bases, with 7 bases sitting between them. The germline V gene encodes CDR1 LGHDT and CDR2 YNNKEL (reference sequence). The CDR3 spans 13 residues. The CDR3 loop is CASSQGVSYEQYF. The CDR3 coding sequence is TGTGCCAGCAGCCAAGGTGTGAGCTACGAGCAGTACTTC.

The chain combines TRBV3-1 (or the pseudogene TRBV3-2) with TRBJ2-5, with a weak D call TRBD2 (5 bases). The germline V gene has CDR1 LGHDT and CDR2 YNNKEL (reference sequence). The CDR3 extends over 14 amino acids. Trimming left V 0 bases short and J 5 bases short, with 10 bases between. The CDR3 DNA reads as TGTGCCAGCAGCCAAGACGGGGAGACGGAGACCCAGTACTTC. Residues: CASSQDGETETQYF.

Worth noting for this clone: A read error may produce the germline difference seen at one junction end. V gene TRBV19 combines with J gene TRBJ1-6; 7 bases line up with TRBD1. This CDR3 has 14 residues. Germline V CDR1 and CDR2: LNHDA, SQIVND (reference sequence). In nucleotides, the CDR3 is TGTGCCAGTAGTATCACAGGGGCTAATTCAGCCCTCCACTTT. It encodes CASSITGANSALHF.

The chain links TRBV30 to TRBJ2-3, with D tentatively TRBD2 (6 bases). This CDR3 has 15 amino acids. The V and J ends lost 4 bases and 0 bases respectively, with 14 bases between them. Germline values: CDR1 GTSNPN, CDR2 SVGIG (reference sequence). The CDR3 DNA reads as TGTGCCTGGACAGTTAGCGGAGCTAGCACAGATACGCAGTATTTT. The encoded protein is CAWTVSGASTDTQYF.

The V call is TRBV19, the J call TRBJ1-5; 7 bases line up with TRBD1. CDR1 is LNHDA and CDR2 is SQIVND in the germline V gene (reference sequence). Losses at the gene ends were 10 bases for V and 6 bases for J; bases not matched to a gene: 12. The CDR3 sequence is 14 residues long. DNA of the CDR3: TGTGCCACCTCGGCAGGGGGAAGAGGTCAGCCCCAGCATTTT. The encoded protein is CATSAGGRGQPQHF.

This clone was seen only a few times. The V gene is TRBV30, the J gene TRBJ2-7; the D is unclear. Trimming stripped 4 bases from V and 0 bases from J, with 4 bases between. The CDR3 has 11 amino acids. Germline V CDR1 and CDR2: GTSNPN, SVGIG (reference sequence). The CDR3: CAWISSYEQYF. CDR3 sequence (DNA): TGTGCCTGGATCAGCTCCTACGAGCAGTACTTC.

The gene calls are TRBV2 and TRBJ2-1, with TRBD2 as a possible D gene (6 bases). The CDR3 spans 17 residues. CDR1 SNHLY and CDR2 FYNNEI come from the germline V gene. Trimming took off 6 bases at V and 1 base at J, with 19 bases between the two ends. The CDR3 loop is CASSPPVGGTSYNEQFF. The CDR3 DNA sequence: TGTGCCAGCAGCCCTCCTGTTGGGGGGACGTCCTACAATGAGCAGTTCTTC.

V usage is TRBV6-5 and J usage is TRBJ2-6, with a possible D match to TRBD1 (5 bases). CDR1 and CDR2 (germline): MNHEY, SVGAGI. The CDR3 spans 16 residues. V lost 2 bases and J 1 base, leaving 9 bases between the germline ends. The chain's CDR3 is CASSYDSSSGANVLTF. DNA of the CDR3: TGTGCCAGCAGTTACGACAGTTCTTCTGGGGCCAACGTCCTGACTTTC.

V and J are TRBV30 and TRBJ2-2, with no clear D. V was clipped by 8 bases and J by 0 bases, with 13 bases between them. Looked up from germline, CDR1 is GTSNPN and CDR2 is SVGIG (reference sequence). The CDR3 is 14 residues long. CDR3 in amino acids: CARRQNPNTGELFF. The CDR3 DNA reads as TGTGCCCGTCGACAAAATCCGAACACCGGGGAGCTGTTTTTT.

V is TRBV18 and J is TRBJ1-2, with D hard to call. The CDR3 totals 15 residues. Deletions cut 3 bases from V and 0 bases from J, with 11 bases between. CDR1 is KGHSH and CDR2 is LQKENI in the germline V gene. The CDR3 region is CASSPQPQSNYGYTF. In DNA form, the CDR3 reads TGTGCCAGCTCACCGCAACCACAGTCTAACTATGGCTACACCTTC.

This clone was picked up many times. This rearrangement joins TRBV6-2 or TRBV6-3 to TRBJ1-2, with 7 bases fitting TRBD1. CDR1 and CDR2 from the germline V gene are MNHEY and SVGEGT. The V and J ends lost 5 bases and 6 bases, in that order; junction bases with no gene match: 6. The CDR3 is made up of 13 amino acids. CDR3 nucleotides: TGTGCCAGCAGTCAGGACAGGACGAATGGCTACACCTTC. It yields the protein CASSQDRTNGYTF.

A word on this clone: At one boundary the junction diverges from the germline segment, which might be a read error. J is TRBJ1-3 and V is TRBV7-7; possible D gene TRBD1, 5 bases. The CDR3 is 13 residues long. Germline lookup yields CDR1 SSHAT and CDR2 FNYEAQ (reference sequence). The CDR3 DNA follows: TGTGCTAGCAGCGGGGGGTCTGGAAACACCATATATTTT. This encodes CASSGGSGNTIYF.

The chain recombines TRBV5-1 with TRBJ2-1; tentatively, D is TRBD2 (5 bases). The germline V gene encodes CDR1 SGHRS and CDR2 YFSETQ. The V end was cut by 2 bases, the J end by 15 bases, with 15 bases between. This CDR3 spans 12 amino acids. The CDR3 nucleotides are TGCGCCAGCAGCTTAGCTATGGAGGTCATGTTCTTC. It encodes CASSLAMEVMFF.

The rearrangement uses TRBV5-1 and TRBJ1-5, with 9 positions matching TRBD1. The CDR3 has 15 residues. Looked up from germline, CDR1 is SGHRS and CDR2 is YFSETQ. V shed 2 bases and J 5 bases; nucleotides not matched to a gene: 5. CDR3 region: CASSLRTGADQPQHF. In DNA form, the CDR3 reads TGCGCCAGCAGCTTACGGACAGGGGCAGATCAGCCCCAGCATTTT.

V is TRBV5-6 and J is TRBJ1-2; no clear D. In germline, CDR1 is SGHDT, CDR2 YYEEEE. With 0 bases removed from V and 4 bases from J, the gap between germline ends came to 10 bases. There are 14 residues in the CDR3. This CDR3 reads CASSLGPEVYGYTF. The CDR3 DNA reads TGTGCCAGCAGCTTGGGCCCGGAGGTCTATGGCTACACCTTC.

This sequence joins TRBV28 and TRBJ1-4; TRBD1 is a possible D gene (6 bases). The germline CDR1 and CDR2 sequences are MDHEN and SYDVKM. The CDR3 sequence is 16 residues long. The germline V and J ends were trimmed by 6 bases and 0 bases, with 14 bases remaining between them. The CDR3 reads CASRKTGPATNEKLFF. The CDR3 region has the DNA TGTGCCAGCAGAAAGACAGGACCCGCAACTAATGAAAAACTGTTTTTT. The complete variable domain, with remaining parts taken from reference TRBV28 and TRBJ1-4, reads DVKVTQSSRYLVKRTGEKVFLECVQDMDHENMFWYRQDPGLGLRLIYFSYDVKMKEKGDIPEGYSVSREKKERFSLILESASTNQTSMYLCASRKTGPATNEKLFFGSGTQLSVL.